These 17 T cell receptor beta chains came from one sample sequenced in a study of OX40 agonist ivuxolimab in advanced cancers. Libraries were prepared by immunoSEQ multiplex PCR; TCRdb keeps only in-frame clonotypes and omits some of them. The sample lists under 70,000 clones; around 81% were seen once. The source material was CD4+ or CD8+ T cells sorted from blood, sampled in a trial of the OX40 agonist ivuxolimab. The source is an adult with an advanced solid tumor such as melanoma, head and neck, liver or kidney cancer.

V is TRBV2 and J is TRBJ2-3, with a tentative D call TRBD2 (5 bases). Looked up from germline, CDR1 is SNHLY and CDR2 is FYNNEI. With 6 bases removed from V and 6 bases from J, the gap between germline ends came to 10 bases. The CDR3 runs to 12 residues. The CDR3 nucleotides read TGTGCCAGCAGATCCCCGGGGGATACGCAGTATTTT. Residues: CASRSPGDTQYF.

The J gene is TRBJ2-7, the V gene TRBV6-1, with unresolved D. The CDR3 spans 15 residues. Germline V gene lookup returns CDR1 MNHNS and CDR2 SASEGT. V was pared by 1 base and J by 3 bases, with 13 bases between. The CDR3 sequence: CASSEGAGRFYEQYF. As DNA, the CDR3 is TGTGCCAGCAGTGAAGGGGCAGGCCGATTCTACGAGCAGTACTTC.

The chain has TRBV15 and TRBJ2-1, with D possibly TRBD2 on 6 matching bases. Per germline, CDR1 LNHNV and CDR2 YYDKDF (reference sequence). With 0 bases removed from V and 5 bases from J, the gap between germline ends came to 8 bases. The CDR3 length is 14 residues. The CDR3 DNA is TGTGCCACCAGCAGAGATCGGGAGAACAATGAGCAGTTCTTC. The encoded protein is CATSRDRENNEQFF. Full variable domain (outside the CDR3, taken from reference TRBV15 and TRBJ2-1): DAMVIQNPRYQVTQFGKPVTLSCSQTLNHNVMYWYQQKSSQAPKLLFHYYDKDFNNEADTPDNFQSRRPNTSFCFLDIRSPGLGDTAMYLCATSRDRENNEQFFGPGTRLTVL.

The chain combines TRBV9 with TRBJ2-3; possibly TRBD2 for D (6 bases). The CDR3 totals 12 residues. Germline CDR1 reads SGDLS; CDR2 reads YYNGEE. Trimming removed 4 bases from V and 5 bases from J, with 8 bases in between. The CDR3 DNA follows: TGTGCCAGCAGCCCGGGAGTAGATACGCAGTATTTT. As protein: CASSPGVDTQYF.

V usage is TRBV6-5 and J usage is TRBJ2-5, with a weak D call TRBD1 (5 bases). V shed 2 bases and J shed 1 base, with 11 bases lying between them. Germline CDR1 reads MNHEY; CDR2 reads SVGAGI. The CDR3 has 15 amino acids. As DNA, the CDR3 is TGTGCCAGCAGTTACGACAGCCTATTCCAAGAGACCCAGTACTTC. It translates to CASSYDSLFQETQYF.

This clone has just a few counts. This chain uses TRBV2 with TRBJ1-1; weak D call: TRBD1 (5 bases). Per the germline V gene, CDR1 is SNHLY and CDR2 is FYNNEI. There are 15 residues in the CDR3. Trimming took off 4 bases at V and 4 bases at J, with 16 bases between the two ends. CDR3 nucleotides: TGTGCCAGCAGTGTGTTTGTCGGGGGTCCCACTGAAGCTTTCTTT. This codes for CASSVFVGGPTEAFF.

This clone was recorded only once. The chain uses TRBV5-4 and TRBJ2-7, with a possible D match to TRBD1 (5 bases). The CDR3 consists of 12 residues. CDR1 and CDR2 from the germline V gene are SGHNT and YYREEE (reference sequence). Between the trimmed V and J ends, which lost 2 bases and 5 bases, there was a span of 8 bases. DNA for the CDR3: TGTGCCAGCAGCTTCTCAGGGAACGAGCAGTACTTC. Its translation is CASSFSGNEQYF.

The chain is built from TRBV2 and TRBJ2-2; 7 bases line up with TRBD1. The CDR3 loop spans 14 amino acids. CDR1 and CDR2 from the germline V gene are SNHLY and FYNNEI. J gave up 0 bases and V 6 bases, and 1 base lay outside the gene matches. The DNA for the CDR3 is TGTGCCAGCAGGGGACAGACGAACACCGGGGAGCTGTTTTTT. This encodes CASRGQTNTGELFF. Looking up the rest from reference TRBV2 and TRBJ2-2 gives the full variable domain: EPEVTQTPSHQVTQMGQEVILRCVPISNHLYFYWYRQILGQKVEFLVSFYNNEISEKSEIFDDQFSVERPDGSNFTLKIRSTKLEDSAMYFCASRGQTNTGELFFGEGSRLTVL.

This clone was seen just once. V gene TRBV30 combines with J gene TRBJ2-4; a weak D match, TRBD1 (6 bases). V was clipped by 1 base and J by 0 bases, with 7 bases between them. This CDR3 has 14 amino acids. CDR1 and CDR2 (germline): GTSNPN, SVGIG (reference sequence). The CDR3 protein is CAWSGGLAKNIQYF. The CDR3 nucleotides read TGTGCCTGGAGTGGGGGGCTAGCCAAAAACATTCAGTACTTC.

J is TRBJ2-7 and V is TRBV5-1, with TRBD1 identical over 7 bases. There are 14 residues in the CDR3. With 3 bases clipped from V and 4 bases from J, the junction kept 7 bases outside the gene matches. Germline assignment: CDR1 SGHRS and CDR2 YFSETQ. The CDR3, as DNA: TGCGCCAGCAGCTCCACCGGGACAGCATACGAGCAGTACTTC. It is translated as CASSSTGTAYEQYF.

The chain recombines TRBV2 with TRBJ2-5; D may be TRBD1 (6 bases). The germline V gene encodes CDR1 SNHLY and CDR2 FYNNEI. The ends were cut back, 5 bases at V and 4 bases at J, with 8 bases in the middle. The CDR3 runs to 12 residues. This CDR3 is CASSRTVETQYF. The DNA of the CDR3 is TGTGCCAGCAGTAGGACAGTAGAGACCCAGTACTTC.

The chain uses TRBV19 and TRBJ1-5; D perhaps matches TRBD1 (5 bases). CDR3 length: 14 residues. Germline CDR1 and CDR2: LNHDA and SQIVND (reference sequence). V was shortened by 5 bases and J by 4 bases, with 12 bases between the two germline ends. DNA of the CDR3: TGTGCCAGTAGTCATCGGGGGAATAATCAGCCCCAGCATTTT. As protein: CASSHRGNNQPQHF.

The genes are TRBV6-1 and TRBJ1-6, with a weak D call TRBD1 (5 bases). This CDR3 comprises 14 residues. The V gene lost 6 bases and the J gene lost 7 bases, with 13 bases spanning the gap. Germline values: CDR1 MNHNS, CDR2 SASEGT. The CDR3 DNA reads TGTGCCAGCAGCCAACCGGAGGGGAATTCACCCCTCCACTTT. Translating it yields CASSQPEGNSPLHF.

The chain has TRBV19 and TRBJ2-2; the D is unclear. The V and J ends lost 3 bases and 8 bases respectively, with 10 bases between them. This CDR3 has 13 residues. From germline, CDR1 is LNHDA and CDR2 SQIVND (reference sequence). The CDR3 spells CASSIGGAGELFF. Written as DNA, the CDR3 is TGTGCCAGTAGTATTGGTGGAGCTGGGGAGCTGTTTTTT.

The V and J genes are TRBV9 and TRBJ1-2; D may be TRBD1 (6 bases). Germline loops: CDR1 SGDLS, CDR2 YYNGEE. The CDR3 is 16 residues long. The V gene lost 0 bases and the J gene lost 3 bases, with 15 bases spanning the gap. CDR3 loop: CASSVAVGGLYYGYTF. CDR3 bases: TGTGCCAGCAGCGTAGCTGTTGGGGGGCTCTACTATGGCTACACCTTC.

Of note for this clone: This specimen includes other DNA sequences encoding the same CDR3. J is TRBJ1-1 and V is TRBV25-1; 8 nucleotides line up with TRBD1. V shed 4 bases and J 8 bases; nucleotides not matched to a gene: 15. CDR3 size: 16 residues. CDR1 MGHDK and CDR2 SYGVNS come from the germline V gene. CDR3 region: CASSGTFGDRRLEAFF. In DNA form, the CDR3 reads TGTGCCAGCAGTGGTACTTTTGGGGACAGGAGATTAGAAGCTTTCTTT. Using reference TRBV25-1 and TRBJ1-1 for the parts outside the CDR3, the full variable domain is EADIYQTPRYLVIGTGKKITLECSQTMGHDKMYWYQQDPGMELHLIHYSYGVNSTEKGDLSSESTVSRIRTEHFPLTLESARPSHTSQYLCASSGTFGDRRLEAFFGQGTRLTVV.

CDR3 region: CASSPGTGGQELFF. In DNA, the CDR3 is TGCGCCAGCAGCCCCGGGACAGGGGGACAAGAACTGTTTTTT. This rearrangement joins TRBV5-1 to TRBJ1-4, with 11 positions matching TRBD1. Germline V gene data show CDR1 as SGHRS and CDR2 as YFSETQ. With V trimmed by 4 bases and J by 12 bases, 8 bases remained unmatched. The CDR3 has 14 residues.